This TCR beta chain appears in the sequencing data of a study of regulatory T cells in long-lasting Graves disease. TCR beta libraries were built with iRepertoire HTBI primers and Arm-PCR of CDR3 regions. TCRdb itself ran the multiplex PCR reads through MiXCR, one entry per CDR3 protein. The table lists about 660,000 distinct CDR3 sequences, 30% of them singletons, with under 50% in the top ten. Comment on this clonotype: As yet, its antigen is unknown.

Points from the study as a whole: Favoring TRBV28, TRBJ1-2 and TRBJ2-5 was a feature seen in persistent disease.

The CDR3 has 15 residues. The germline V gene encodes CDR1 GTSNPN and CDR2 SVGIG (reference sequence). Trimming took 0 bases from V and 1 from J; bases not matched to a gene: 4. The time point denotes: persistent/refractory GD, antithyroid drugs over 5 years with positive TRAb. PBMC-derived RNA was used for the TCR library. This receptor was identified in a female donor with Graves disease. J is TRBJ1-1 and V is TRBV30, with 8 bases fitting TRBD1. This specimen consisted of peripheral blood mononuclear cells (PBMCs), obtained when the disease was refractory, from a patient treated with antithyroid drugs. The DNA of the CDR3 is TGTGCCTGGAGTGTAGTTGGACAGGGGAACACTGAAGCTTTCTTT. Translating gives CAWSVVGQGNTEAFF.